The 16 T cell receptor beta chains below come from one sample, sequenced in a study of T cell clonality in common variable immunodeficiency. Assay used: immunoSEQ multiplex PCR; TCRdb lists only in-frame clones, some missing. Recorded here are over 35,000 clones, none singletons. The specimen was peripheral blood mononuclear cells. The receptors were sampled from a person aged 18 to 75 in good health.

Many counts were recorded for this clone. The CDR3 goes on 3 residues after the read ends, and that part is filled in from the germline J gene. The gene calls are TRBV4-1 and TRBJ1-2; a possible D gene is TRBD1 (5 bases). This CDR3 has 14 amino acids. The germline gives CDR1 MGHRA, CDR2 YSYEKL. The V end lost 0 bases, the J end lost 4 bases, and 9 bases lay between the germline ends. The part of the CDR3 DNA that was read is TGCGCCAGCAGCCAAGATCCGGGGGGCTATGGC. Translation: CASSQDPGGYG. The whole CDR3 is CASSQDPGGYGYTF.

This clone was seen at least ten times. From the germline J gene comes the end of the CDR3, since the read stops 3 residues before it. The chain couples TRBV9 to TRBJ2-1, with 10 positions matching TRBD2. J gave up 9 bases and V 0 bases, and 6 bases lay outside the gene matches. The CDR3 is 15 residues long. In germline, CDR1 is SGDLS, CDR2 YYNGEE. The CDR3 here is CASSVASGRTSEQFF. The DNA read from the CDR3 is TGTGCCAGCAGCGTAGCTAGCGGGAGAACGAGTGAG.

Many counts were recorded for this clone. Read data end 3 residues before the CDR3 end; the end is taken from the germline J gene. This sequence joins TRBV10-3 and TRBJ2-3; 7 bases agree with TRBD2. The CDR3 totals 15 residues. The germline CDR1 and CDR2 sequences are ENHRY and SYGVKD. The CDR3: CAISGGSGHQETQYF. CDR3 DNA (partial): TGTGCCATCAGTGGTGGTAGCGGGCACCAAGAGACG.

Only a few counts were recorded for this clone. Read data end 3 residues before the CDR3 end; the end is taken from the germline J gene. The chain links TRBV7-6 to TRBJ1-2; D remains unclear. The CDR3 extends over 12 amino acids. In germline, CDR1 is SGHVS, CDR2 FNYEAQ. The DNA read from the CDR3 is TGTGCCAGCAGCTCGGACTACAATGAC. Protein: CASSSDYND. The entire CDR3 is CASSSDYNDYTF.

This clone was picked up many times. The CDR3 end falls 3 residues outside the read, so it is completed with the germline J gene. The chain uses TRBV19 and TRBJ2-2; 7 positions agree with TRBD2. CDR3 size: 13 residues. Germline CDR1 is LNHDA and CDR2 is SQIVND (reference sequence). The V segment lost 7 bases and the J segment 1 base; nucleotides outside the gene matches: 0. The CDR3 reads CASTGGNTGELFF. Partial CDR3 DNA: TGTGCCAGTACGGGGGGGAACACCGGGGAG.

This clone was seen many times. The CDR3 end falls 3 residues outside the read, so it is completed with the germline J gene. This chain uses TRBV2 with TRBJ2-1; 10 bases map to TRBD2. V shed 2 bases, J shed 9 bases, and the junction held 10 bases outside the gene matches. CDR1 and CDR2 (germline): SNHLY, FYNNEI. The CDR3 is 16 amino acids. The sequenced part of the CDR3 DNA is TGTGCCAGCAGTGAACGGCCTAGCGGGAGAGGGGGTGAG. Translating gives CASSERPSGRGGE. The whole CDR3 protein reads CASSERPSGRGGEQFF. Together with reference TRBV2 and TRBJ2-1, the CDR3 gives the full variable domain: EPEVTQTPSHQVTQMGQEVILRCVPISNHLYFYWYRQILGQKVEFLVSFYNNEISEKSEIFDDQFSVERPDGSNFTLKIRSTKLEDSAMYFCASSERPSGRGGEQFFGPGTRLTVL.

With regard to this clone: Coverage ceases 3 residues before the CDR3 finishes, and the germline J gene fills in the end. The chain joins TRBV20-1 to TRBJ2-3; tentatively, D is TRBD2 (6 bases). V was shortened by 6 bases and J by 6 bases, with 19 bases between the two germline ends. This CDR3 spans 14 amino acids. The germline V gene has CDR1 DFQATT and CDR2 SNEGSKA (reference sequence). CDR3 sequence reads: CSAGTSLGGDTQYF. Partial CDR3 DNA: TGCAGTGCCGGGACTTCCCTGGGCGGGGATACG.

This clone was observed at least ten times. This CDR3 is CAIKGNGVQETQYF. CDR3 DNA (partial): TGTGCCATCAAAGGTAACGGGGTCCAAGAGACG. The genes are TRBV10-3 and TRBJ2-3, with D perhaps matching TRBD2 (5 bases). The read ends 3 residues early relative to the CDR3; the germline J gene fills the gap. Germline CDR1 ENHRY, CDR2 SYGVKD. CDR3 size: 14 residues.

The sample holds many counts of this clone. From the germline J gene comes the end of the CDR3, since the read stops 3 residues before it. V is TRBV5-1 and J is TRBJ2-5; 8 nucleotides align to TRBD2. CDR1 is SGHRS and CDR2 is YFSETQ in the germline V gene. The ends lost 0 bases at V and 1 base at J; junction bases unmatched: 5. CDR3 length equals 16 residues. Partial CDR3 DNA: TGCGCCAGCAGCTTGGCTCTAGCGGGCTCCCAAGAGACC. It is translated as CASSLALAGSQET. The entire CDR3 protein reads CASSLALAGSQETQYF. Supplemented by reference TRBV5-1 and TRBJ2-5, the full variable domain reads KAGVTQTPRYLIKTRGQQVTLSCSPISGHRSVSWYQQTPGQGLQFLFEYFSETQRNKGNFPGRFSGRQFSNSRSEMNVSTLELGDSALYLCASSLALAGSQETQYFGPGTRLLVL.

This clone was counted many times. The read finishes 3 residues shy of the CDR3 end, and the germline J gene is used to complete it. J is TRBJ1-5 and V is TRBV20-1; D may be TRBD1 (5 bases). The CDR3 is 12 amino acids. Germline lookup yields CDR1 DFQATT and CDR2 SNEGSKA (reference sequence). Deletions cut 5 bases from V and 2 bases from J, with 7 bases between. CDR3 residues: CSAVRGNQPQHF. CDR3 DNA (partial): TGCAGTGCTGTCAGGGGCAATCAGCCC.

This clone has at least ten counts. The sequenced CDR3 bases are TGTGCCAGCAGCACCTACAGGGGCCTGAACACTGAA. Its protein product is CASSTYRGLNTE. The whole CDR3 region reads CASSTYRGLNTEAFF. The chain has TRBV11-2 and TRBJ1-1; 7 positions agree with TRBD1. The sequenced fragment ends 3 residues before the CDR3 boundary, so the rest is inferred from the germline J gene. Germline loops: CDR1 SGHAT, CDR2 FQNNGV. The J segment lost 0 bases and the V segment lost 5 bases, leaving 6 bases of the junction unmatched. The CDR3 is made up of 15 amino acids.

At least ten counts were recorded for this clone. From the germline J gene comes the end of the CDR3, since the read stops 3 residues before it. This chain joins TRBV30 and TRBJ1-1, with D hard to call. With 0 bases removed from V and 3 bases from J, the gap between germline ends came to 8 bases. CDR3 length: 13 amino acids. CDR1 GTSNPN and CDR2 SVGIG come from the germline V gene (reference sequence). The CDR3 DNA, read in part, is TGTGCCTGGAGTGTACTTACGGACACTGAA. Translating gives CAWSVLTDTE. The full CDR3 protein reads CAWSVLTDTEAFF.

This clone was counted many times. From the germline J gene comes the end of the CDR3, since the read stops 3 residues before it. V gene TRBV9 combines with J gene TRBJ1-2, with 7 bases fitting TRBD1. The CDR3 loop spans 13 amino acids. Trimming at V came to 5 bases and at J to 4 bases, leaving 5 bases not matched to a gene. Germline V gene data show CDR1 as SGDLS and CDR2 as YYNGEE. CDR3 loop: CASSAGGVYGYTF. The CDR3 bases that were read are TGTGCCAGCAGTGCAGGGGGTGTCTATGGC.

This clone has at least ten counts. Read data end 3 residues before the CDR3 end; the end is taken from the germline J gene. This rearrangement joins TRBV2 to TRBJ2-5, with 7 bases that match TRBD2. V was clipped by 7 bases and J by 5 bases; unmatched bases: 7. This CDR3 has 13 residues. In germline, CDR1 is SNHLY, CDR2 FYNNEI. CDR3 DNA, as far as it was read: TGTGCCAGCACCCAGCGGGGTCGGGAGACC. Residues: CASTQRGRET. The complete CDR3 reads CASTQRGRETQYF.

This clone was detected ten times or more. The CDR3 DNA, read in part, is TGTGCCAGCAGCCCGGGCCCAGGGCGTGGTGAG. Protein product: CASSPGPGRGE. The whole CDR3 sequence reads CASSPGPGRGEQFF. The genes are TRBV28 and TRBJ2-1; TRBD1 might be the D (5 bases). The CDR3 extends 3 residues past the end of the read, so its final part is completed from the germline J gene. V dropped 6 bases and J dropped 9 bases, with 18 bases sitting between them. Germline CDR1 reads MDHEN; CDR2 reads SYDVKM. The CDR3 length is 14 residues.

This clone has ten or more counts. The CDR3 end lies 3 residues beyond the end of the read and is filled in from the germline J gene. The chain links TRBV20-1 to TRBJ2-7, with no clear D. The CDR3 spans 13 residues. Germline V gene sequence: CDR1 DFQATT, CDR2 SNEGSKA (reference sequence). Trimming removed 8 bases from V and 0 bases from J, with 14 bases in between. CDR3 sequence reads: CSTEARSSYEQYF. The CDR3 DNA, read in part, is TGCAGTACCGAAGCGAGAAGCTCCTACGAG.